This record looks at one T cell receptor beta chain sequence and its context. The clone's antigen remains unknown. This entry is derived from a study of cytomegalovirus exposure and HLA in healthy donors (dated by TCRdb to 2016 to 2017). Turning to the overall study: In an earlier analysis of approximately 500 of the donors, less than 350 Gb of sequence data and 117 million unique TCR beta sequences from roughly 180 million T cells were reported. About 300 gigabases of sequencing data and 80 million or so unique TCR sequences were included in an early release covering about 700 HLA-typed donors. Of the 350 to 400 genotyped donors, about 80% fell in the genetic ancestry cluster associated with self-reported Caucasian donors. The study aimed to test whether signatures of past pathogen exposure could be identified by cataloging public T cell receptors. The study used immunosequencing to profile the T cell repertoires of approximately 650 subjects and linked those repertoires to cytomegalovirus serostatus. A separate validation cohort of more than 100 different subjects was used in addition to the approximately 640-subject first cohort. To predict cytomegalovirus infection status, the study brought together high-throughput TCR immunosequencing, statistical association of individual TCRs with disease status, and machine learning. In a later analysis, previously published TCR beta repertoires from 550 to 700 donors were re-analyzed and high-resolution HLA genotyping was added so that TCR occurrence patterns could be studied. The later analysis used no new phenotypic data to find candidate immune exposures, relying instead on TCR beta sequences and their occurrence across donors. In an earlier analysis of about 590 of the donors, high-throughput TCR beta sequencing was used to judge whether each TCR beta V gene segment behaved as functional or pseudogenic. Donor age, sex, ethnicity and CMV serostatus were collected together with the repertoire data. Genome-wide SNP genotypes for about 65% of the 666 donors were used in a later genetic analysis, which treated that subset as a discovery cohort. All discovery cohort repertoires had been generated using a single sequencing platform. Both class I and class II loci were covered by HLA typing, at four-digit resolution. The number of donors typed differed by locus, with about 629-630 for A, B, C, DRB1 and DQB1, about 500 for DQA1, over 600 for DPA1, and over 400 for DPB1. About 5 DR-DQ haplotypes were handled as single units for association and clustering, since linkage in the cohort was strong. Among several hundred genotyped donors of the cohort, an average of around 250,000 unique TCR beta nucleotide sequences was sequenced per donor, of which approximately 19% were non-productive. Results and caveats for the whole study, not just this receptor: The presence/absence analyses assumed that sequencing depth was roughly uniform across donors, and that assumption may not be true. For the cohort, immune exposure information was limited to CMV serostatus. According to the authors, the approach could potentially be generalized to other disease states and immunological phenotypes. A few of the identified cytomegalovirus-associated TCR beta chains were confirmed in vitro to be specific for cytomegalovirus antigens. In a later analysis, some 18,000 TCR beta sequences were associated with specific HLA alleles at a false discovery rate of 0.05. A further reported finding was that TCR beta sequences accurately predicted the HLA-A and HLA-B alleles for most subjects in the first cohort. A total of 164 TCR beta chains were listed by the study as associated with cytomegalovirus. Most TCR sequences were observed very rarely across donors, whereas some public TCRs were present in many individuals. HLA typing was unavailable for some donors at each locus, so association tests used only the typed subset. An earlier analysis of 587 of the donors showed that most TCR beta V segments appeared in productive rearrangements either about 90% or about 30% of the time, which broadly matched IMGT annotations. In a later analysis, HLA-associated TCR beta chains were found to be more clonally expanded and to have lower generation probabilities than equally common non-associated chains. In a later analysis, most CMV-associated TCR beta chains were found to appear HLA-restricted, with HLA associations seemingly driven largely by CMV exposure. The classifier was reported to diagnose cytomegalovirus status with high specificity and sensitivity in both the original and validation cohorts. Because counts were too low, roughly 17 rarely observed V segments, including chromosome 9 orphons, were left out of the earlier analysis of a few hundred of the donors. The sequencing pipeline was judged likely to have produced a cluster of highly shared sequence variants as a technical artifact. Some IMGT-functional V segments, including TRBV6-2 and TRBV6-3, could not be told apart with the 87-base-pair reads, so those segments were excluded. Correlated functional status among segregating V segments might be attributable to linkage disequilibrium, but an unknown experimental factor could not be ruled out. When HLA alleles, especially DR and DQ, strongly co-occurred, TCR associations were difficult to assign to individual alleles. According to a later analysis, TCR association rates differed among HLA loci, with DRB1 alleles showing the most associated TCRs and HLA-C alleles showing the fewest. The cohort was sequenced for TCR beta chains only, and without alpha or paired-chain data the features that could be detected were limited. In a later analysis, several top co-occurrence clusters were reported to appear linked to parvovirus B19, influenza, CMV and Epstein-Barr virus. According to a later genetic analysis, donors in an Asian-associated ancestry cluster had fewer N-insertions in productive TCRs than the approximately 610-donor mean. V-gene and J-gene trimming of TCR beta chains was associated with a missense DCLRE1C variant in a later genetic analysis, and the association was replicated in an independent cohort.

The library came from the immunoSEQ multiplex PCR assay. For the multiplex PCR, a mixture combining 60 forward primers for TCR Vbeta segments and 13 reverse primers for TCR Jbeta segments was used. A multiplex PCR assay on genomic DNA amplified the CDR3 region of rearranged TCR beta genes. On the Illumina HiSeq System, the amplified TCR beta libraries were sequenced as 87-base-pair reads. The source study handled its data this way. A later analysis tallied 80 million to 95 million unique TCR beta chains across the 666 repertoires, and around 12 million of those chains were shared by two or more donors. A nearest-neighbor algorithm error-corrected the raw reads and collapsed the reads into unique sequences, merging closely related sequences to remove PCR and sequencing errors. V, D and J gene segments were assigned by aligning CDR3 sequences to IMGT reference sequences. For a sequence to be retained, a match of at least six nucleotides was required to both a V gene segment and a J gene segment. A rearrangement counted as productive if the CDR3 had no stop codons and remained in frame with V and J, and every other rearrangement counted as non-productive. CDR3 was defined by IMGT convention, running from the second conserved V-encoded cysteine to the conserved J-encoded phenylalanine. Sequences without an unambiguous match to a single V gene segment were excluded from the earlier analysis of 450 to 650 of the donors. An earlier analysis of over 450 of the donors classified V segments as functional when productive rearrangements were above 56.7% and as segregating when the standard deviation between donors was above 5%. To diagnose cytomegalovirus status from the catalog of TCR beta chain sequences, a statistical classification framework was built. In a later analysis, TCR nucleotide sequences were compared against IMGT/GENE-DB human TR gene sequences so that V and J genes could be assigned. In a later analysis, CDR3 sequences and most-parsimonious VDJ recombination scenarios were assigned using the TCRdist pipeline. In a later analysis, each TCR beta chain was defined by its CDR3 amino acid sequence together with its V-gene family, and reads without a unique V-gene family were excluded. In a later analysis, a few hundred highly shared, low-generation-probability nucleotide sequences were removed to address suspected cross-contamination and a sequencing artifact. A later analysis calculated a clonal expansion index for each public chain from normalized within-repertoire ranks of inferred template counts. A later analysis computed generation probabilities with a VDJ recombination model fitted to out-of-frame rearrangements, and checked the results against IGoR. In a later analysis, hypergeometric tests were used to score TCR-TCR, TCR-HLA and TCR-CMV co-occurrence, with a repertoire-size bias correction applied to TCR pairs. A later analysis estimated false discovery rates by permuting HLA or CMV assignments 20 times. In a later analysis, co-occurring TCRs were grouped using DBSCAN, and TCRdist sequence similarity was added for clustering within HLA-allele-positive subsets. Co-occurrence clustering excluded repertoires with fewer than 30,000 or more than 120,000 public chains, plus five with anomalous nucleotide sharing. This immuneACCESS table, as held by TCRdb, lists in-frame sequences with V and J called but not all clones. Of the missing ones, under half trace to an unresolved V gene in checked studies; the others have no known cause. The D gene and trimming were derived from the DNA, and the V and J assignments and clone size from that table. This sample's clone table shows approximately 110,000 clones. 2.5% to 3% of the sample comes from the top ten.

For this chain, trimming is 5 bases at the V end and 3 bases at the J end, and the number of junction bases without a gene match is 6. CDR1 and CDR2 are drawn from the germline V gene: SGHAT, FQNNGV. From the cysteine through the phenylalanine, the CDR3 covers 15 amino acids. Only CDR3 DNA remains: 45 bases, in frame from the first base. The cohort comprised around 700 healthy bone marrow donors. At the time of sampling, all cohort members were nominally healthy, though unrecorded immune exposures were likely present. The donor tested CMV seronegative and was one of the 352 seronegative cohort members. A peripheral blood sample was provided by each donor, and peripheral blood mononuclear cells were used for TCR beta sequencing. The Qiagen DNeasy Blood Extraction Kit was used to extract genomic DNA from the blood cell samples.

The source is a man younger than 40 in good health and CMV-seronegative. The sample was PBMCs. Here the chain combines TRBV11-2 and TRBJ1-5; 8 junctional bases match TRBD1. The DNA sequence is TGTGCCAGCAGCGTCAGGGGGCTTGACAATCAGCCCCAGCATTTT. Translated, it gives CASSVRGLDNQPQHF.